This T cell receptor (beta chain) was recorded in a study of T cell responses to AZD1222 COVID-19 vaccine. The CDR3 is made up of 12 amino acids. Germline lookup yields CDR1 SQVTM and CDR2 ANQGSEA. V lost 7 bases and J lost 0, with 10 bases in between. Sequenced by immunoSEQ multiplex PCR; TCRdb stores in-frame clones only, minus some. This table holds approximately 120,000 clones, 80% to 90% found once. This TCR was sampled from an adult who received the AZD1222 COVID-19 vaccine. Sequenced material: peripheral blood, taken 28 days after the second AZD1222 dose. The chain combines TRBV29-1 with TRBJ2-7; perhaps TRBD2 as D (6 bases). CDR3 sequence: CSGLGSSYEQYF. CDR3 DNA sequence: TGCAGCGGACTAGGAAGCTCCTACGAGCAGTACTTC.